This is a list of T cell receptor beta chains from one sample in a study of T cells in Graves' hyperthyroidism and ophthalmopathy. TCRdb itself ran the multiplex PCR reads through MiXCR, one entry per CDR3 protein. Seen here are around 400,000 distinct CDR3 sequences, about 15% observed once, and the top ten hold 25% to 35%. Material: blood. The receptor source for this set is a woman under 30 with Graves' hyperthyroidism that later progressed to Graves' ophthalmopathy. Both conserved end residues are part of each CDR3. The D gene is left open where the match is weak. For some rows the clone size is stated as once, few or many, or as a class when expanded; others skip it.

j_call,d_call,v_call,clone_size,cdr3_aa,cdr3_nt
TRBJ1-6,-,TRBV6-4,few,CASSDLDGQPLHF,TGTGCCAGCAGTGACCTAGACGGACAGCCCCTCCACTTT
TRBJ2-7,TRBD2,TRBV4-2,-,CASSQEGTSGSAYEQYF,TGTGCCAGCAGCCAAGAAGGCACTAGCGGGAGTGCATACGAGCAGTACTTC
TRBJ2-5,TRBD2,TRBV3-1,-,CASSQRFRASGRYQGTQYF,TGTGCCAGCAGCCAACGGTTTCGGGCTAGCGGGAGATATCAGGGGACCCAGTACTTC
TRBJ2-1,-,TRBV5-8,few,CASSPSDAPDQFF,TGTGCCAGCAGCCCTTCCGACGCACCCGATCAGTTCTTC
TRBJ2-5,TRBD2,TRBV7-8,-,CASLKALNTGTSGTETQYF,TGTGCCAGCCTAAAAGCTCTAAACACCGGGACTAGCGGGACAGAGACCCAGTACTTC
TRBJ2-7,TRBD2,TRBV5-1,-,CASSTGTTSSYEQYF,TGCGCCAGCAGTACCGGGACTACAAGCTCCTACGAGCAGTACTTC
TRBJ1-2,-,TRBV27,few,CASSSRQNYGYTF,TGTGCCAGCAGTTCAAGACAGAACTATGGCTACACCTTC
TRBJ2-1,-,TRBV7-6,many,CASSLSSSDYNEQFF,TGTGCCAGCAGCTTAAGTAGCTCCGACTACAATGAGCAGTTCTTC
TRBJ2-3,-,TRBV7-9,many,CASSKGAESSTDTQYF,TGTGCCAGCAGCAAAGGAGCGGAATCTAGCACAGATACGCAGTATTTT
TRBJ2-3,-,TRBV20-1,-,CSGWGTRSVSDTQYF,TGCAGTGGGTGGGGTACTAGAAGCGTTTCAGATACGCAGTATTTT
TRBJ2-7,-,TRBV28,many,CASSLPGRNYEQYF,TGTGCCAGCAGTCTTCCGGGACGGAACTACGAGCAGTACTTC
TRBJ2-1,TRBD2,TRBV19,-,CASSFSPTSGSGGSYNEQFF,TGTGCCAGTTCATTTTCCCCGACTAGCGGTTCGGGGGGGTCCTACAATGAGCAGTTCTTC
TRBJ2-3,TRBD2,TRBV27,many,CASSFGLAGTDTQYF,TGTGCCAGCAGTTTTGGACTAGCGGGAACAGATACGCAGTATTTT
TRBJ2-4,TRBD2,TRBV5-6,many,CASSLVGRTAKNIQYF,TGTGCCAGCAGCTTGGTCGGGAGGACGGCCAAAAACATTCAGTACTTC
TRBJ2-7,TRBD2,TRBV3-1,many,CASSQDGTSGIYEQYF,TGTGCCAGCAGCCAAGACGGGACTAGCGGGATCTACGAGCAGTACTTC
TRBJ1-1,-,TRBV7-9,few,CASSFEQSEAFF,TGTGCCAGCAGCTTTGAGCAGTCTGAAGCTTTCTTT
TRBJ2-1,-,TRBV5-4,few,CASSFSLDEQFF,TGTGCCAGCAGCTTCTCTTTGGATGAGCAGTTCTTC
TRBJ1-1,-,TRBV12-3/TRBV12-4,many,CASSLPDRNTEAFF,TGTGCCAGCAGTTTACCGGACAGGAACACTGAAGCTTTCTTT
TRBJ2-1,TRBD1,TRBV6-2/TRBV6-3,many,CASSRGQGAANEQFF,TGTGCCAGCAGCCGTGGACAGGGGGCCGCTAATGAGCAGTTCTTC
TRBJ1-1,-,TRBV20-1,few,CSASLGGTEYLNTEAFF,TGCAGTGCTAGTTTAGGTGGCACCGAATATTTGAACACTGAAGCTTTCTTT
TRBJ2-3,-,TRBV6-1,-,CASSQQSDTQYF,TGTGCCAGCAGTCAACAGTCAGATACGCAGTATTTT
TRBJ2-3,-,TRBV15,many,CATSRRRVASTDTQYF,TGTGCCACCAGCAGAAGGAGGGTGGCAAGCACAGATACGCAGTATTTT
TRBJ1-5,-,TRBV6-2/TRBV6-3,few,CASSATASGTQHF,TGTGCCAGCAGTGCGACAGCCTCGGGGACCCAGCATTTT
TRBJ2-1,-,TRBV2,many,CASGRNEQFF,TGTGCCAGCGGGAGGAATGAGCAGTTCTTC
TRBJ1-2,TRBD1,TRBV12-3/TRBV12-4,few,CASTHSGTGLYGYTF,TGTGCCAGCACCCACTCGGGGACAGGACTCTATGGCTACACCTTC
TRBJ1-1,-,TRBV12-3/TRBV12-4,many,CASSLHSNTEAFF,TGTGCCAGCAGTTTACACTCGAACACTGAAGCTTTCTTT
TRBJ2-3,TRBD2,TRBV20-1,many,CSAPSGGGDTQYF,TGCAGTGCCCCGAGCGGGGGGGGTGATACGCAGTATTTT
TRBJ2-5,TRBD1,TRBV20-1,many,CSADLLRTGVFRSVETQYF,TGCAGTGCTGATCTCTTAAGGACAGGGGTTTTTCGTAGCGTGGAGACCCAGTACTTC
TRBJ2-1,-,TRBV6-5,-,CASSYDVTYSYNEQFF,TGTGCCAGCAGTTACGACGTGACTTACTCCTACAATGAGCAGTTCTTC
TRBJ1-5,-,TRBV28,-,CASSPQRVPQHF,TGTGCCAGCAGTCCCCAAAGGGTACCCCAGCATTTT
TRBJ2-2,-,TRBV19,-,CASRKDRSFTGELFF,TGTGCCAGTAGGAAGGACAGATCTTTCACCGGGGAGCTGTTTTTT
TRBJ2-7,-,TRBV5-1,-,CASSFEDGYEQYF,TGCGCCAGCAGCTTTGAAGACGGGTACGAGCAGTACTTC
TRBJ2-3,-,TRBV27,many,CASSLGGTSTQYF,TGTGCCAGCAGTTTAGGGGGCACGTCGACGCAGTATTTT
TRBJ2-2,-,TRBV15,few,CATSRINGGVYTGELFF,TGTGCCACCAGCAGAATCAATGGCGGGGTGTATACCGGGGAGCTGTTTTTT
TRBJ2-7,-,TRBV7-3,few,CASSQTGYSAQYF,TGTGCCAGCAGCCAGACGGGGTACTCGGCGCAGTACTTC
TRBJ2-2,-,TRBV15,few,CATSSRGTGELFF,TGTGCCACCAGCAGTCGAGGCACCGGGGAGCTGTTTTTT
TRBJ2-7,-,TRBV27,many,CASSPTGTYEQYF,TGTGCCAGCAGTCCTACAGGCACCTACGAGCAGTACTTC
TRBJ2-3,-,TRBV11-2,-,CASSLGARSTDTQYF,TGTGCCAGCAGCCTTGGGGCCCGGAGCACAGATACGCAGTATTTT
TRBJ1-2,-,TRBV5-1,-,CASSLYSGRNYGYTF,TGCGCCAGCAGCTTGTATTCCGGCAGAAACTATGGCTACACCTTC
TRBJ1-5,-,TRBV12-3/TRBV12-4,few,CASSLFRESPQHF,TGTGCCAGCAGTTTATTTCGGGAATCGCCCCAGCATTTT
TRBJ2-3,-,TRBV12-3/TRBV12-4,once,CASSDTGRTAQYF,TGTGCCAGCAGTGACACCGGGAGAACAGCGCAGTATTTT
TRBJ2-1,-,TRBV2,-,CASSEQFEQFF,TGTGCCAGCAGTGAGCAGTTTGAGCAGTTCTTC